What follows are 12 T cell receptor beta chains derived from one specimen sequenced in a study of siplizumab effects on memory and regulatory T cells. This table comes from immunoSEQ multiplex PCR, and its TCRdb copy is limited to in-frame clones, with some not included. Of 60,000 to 65,000 clones in the sample, 79% are singletons; the top ten hold roughly 0.4%. The sequencing input was memory CD4+ T cells sorted from blood. The receptors here all came from a human donor in good health.

V is TRBV4-3 and J is TRBJ1-2; TRBD1 matches 7 bases. The CDR3 contains 16 residues. In germline, CDR1 is LGHNA, CDR2 YSLEER. V trimming: 2 bases; J trimming: 4 bases; junction bases outside the gene matches: 10. CDR3 sequence (DNA): TGCGCCAGCAGCCAAAGCGTAACCGGGACAGCCTATGGCTACACCTTC. Amino acid sequence: CASSQSVTGTAYGYTF.

This chain connects TRBV5-1 to TRBJ2-7, with D perhaps matching TRBD1 (5 bases). Trimming took off 0 bases at V and 3 bases at J, with 7 bases between the two ends. CDR3 length equals 13 residues. Germline assignment: CDR1 SGHRS and CDR2 YFSETQ. CDR3 nucleotides: TGCGCCAGCAGCTTGGAGGGGCACTACGAGCAGTACTTC. Translating gives CASSLEGHYEQYF.

The chain combines TRBV9 with TRBJ2-4, with D possibly being TRBD1 (5 bases). The CDR3 loop spans 14 amino acids. CDR1 and CDR2 (germline): SGDLS, YYNGEE. Trimming took 0 bases from V and 6 from J, leaving 10 bases between them. The CDR3 protein is CASSVEAGPNIQYF. CDR3 nucleotide sequence: TGTGCCAGCAGCGTAGAGGCAGGGCCAAACATTCAGTACTTC. The variable domain in full, completed from reference TRBV9 and TRBJ2-4, reads DSGVTQTPKHLITATGQRVTLRCSPRSGDLSVYWYQQSLDQGLQFLIQYYNGEERAKGNILERFSAQQFPDLHSELNLSSLELGDSALYFCASSVEAGPNIQYFGAGTRLSVL.

This sequence joins TRBV27 and TRBJ2-7; D not resolved. The germline V and J ends were trimmed by 3 bases and 4 bases, with 13 bases remaining between them. From germline, CDR1 is MNHEY and CDR2 SMNVEV (reference sequence). CDR3 length: 14 amino acids. This CDR3 is CASSFGQNIYEQYF. CDR3 nucleotides: TGTGCCAGCAGTTTCGGGCAGAACATTTACGAGCAGTACTTC.

CDR3 sequence: CASSHDTGELFF. The CDR3 region has the DNA TGTGCCAGCTCACACGACACCGGGGAGCTGTTTTTT. The chain employs TRBV18 and TRBJ2-2; D gene unclear. Trimming shortened V by 4 bases and J by 3 bases, and 3 bases separated the two germline ends. The germline CDR1 and CDR2 sequences are KGHSH and LQKENI. The length of the CDR3 is 12 residues.

This clone turned up a few times. J is TRBJ2-1 and V is TRBV7-9, with 11 bases identical to TRBD2. The germline gives CDR1 SEHNR, CDR2 FQNEAQ (reference sequence). There are 16 residues in the CDR3. Trimming took 2 bases from V and 6 from J; bases not matched to a gene: 6. In nucleotides, the CDR3 is TGTGCCAGCAGCTTAACACTAGCGGGGGCGTTCAATGAGCAGTTCTTC. Its protein product is CASSLTLAGAFNEQFF.

This rearrangement joins TRBV27 to TRBJ2-3, with D maybe TRBD1 (6 bases). The CDR3 sequence is 14 residues long. V was trimmed by 5 bases and J by 1 base, leaving 10 bases between them. Germline V CDR1 and CDR2: MNHEY, SMNVEV (reference sequence). This chain's CDR3 is CASSQPGGTDTQYF. The CDR3 nucleotides read TGTGCCAGCAGTCAACCAGGGGGCACAGATACGCAGTATTTT.

This clone was found once. The genes are TRBV7-9 and TRBJ2-3, with D possibly TRBD1 on 5 matching bases. The CDR3 is made up of 16 amino acids. V dropped 2 bases and J dropped 2 bases, with 14 bases sitting between them. Germline loops: CDR1 SEHNR, CDR2 FQNEAQ (reference sequence). This CDR3 is CASSLRGSVSTDTQYF. The CDR3 region has the DNA TGTGCCAGCAGCTTAAGGGGCAGCGTATCCACAGATACGCAGTATTTT.

The chain carries TRBV7-6 and TRBJ2-2; 15 nucleotides line up with TRBD2. The CDR3 has 21 amino acids. CDR1 is SGHVS, CDR2 FNYEAQ, per germline. The J segment lost 6 bases and the V segment lost 2 bases, leaving 16 bases of the junction unmatched. In nucleotides, the CDR3 is TGTGCCAGCAGCTTACCAAAAGTGGGACTAGCGGGGGGACTTCGCGCCGGGGAGCTGTTTTTT. This encodes CASSLPKVGLAGGLRAGELFF.

The chain has TRBV25-1 and TRBJ2-2; a weak D match, TRBD1 (5 bases). The CDR3 totals 15 residues. The germline CDR1 and CDR2 sequences are MGHDK and SYGVNS. V gave up 4 bases and J gave up 5 bases, with 14 bases separating them. The CDR3 region is CASSGDSGPTGELFF. The CDR3, as DNA: TGTGCCAGCAGTGGTGACAGTGGTCCGACCGGGGAGCTGTTTTTT.

This clone was detected only once. This rearrangement joins TRBV18 to TRBJ1-2, with D tentatively TRBD1 (6 bases). Trimming pared 6 bases from V and 5 bases from J, leaving 13 bases between. Germline CDR1 KGHSH, CDR2 LQKENI. The CDR3 runs to 13 residues. The CDR3 is CASSPDRKYGYTF. The CDR3, as DNA: TGTGCCAGCTCCCCCGACAGGAAATATGGCTACACCTTC. Full variable domain (rest looked up from reference TRBV18 and TRBJ1-2): NAGVMQNPRHLVRRRGQEARLRCSPMKGHSHVYWYRQLPEEGLKFMVYLQKENIIDESGMPKERFSAEFPKEGPSILRIQQVVRGDSAAYFCASSPDRKYGYTFGSGTRLTVV.

This clone was recorded once. The chain joins TRBV19 to TRBJ1-5; D call uncertain. V shed 6 bases and J shed 1 base, with 10 bases lying between them. The length of the CDR3 is 14 residues. Germline CDR1 and CDR2: LNHDA and SQIVND (reference sequence). The CDR3 loop reads CASRRTASNQPQHF. The CDR3, as DNA: TGTGCCAGTAGGCGGACGGCCAGCAATCAGCCCCAGCATTTT.